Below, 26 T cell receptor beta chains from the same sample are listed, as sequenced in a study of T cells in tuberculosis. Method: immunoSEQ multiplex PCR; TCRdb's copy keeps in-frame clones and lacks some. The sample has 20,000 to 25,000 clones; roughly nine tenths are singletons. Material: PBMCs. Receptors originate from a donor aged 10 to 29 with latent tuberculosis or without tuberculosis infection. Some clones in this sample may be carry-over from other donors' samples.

As DNA, the CDR3 is TGTGCCAGCCGAGGTGGGCGGGGGGGCCCGAGCACCGGGGAGCTGTTTTTT. The encoded protein is CASRGGRGGPSTGELFF. V gene TRBV7-2 combines with J gene TRBJ2-2, with 9 bases aligning to TRBD2. The CDR3 runs to 17 residues. With 8 bases clipped from V and 4 bases from J, the junction kept 14 bases outside the gene matches. CDR1 is SGHTA and CDR2 is FQGNSA in the germline V gene.

CDR3 nucleotides: TGTGCCAGCAGTCACCCGACTTTCAAGACAGCGAAGGGCTACACCTTC. Translating it yields CASSHPTFKTAKGYTF. The chain carries TRBV7-9 and TRBJ1-2; TRBD1 might be the D (5 bases). The CDR3 sequence is 16 residues long. CDR1 is SEHNR and CDR2 is FQNEAQ in the germline V gene (reference sequence). V shed 6 bases and J shed 8 bases, with 25 bases lying between them.

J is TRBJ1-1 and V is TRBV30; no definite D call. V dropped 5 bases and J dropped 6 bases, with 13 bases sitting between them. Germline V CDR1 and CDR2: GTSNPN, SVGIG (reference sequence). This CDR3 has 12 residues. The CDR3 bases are TGTGCCTGGTCCCCCGGGAGCGCTGAAGCTTTCTTT. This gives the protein CAWSPGSAEAFF.

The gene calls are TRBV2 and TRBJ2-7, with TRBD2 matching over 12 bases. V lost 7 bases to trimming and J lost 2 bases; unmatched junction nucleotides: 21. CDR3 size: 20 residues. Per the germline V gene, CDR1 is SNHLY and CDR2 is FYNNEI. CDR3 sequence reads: CASNTDTSLAGGKITYEQYF. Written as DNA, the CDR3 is TGTGCCAGCAATACGGATACTTCGCTAGCGGGAGGGAAGATAACCTACGAGCAGTACTTC.

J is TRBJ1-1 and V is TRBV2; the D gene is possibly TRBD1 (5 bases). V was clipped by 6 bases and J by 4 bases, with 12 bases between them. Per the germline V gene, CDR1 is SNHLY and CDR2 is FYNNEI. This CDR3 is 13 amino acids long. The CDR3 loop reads CASSAGWSTEAFF. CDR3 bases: TGTGCCAGCAGCGCAGGGTGGAGCACTGAAGCTTTCTTT.

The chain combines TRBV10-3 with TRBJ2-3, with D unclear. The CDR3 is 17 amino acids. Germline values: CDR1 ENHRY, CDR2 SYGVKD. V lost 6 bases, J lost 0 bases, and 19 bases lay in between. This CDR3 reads CAISPSPPLGSTDTQYF. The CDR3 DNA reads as TGTGCCATCAGCCCGAGTCCCCCCCTGGGCAGCACAGATACGCAGTATTTT.

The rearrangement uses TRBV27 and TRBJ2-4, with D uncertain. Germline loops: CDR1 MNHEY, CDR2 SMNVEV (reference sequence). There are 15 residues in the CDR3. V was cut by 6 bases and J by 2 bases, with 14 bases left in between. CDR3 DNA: TGTGCCAGCAGCTTGCCGGGTATAACCAAAAACATTCAGTACTTC. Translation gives CASSLPGITKNIQYF.

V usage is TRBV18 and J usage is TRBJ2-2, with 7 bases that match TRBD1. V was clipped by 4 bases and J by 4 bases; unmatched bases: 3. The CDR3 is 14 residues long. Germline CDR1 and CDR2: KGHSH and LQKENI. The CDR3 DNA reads TGTGCCAGCTCACAGGGGGCCACCACCGGGGAGCTGTTTTTT. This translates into CASSQGATTGELFF.

The CDR3 region is CASSRRKEGLSGANVLTF. The CDR3 DNA follows: TGCGCCAGCAGCCGTAGAAAGGAGGGTCTCTCTGGGGCCAACGTCCTGACTTTC. The chain uses TRBV4-1 and TRBJ2-6; perhaps TRBD2 as D (6 bases). The CDR3 runs to 18 residues. Between the trimmed V and J ends, which lost 4 bases and 0 bases, there was a span of 16 bases. Germline V gene lookup returns CDR1 MGHRA and CDR2 YSYEKL.

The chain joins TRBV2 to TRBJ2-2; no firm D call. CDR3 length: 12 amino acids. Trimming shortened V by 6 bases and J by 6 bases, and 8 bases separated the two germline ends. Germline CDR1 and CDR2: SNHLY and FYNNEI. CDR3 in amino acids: CASRVGAGELFF. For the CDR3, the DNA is TGTGCCAGCAGGGTGGGCGCCGGGGAGCTGTTTTTT.

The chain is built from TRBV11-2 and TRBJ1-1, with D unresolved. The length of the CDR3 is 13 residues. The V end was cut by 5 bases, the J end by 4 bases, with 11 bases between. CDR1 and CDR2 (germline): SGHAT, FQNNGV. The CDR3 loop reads CASSPAALTEAFF. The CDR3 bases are TGTGCCAGCAGCCCAGCGGCCCTCACTGAAGCTTTCTTT.

The chain's CDR3 is CASSFNSGEQFF. The CDR3 region has the DNA TGTGCCAGCAGTTTTAATAGCGGTGAGCAGTTCTTC. The chain is built from TRBV27 and TRBJ2-1; tentative D call: TRBD2 (6 bases). Germline V gene lookup returns CDR1 MNHEY and CDR2 SMNVEV (reference sequence). The ends were cut back, 3 bases at V and 9 bases at J, with 9 bases in the middle. This CDR3 comprises 12 residues.

The CDR3 nucleotides read TGTGCCAGCAGGGAGGCTCAAGAGACCCAGTACTTC. Encoded protein: CASREAQETQYF. The rearrangement links TRBV25-1 to TRBJ2-5; D is perhaps TRBD2 (5 bases). CDR3 length: 12 amino acids. The ends were cut back, 6 bases at V and 2 bases at J, with 7 bases in the middle. Looked up from germline, CDR1 is MGHDK and CDR2 is SYGVNS.

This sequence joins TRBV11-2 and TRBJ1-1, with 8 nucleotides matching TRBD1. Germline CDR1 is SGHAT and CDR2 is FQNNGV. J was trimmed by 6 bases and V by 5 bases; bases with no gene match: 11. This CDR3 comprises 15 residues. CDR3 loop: CASSPRTGLEPEAFF. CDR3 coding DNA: TGTGCCAGCAGCCCAAGGACAGGGTTGGAGCCTGAAGCTTTCTTT.

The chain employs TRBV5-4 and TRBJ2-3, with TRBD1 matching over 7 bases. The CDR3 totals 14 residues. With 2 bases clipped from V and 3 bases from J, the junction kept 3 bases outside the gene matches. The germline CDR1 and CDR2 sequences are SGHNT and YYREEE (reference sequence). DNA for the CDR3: TGTGCCAGCAGCTTACAGACAGGGACAGATACGCAGTATTTT. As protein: CASSLQTGTDTQYF.

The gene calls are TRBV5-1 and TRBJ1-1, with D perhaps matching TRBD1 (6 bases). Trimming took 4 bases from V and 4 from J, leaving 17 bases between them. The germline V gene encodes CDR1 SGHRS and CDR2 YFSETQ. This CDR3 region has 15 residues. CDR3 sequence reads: CASSIGQTGGTEAFF. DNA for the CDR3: TGCGCCAGCAGCATAGGACAGACAGGAGGCACTGAAGCTTTCTTT. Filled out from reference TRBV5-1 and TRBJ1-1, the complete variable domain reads KAGVTQTPRYLIKTRGQQVTLSCSPISGHRSVSWYQQTPGQGLQFLFEYFSETQRNKGNFPGRFSGRQFSNSRSEMNVSTLELGDSALYLCASSIGQTGGTEAFFGQGTRLTVV.

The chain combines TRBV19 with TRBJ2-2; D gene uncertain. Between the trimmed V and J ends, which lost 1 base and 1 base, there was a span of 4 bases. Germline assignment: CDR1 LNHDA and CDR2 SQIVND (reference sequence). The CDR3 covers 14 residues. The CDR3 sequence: CASSIVRNTGELFF. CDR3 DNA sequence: TGTGCCAGTAGTATAGTTCGGAACACCGGGGAGCTGTTTTTT.

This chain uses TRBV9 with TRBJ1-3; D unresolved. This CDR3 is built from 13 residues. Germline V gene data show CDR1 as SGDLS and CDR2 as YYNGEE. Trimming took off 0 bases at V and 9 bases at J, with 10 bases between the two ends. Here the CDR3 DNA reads TGTGCCAGCAGCGTAGCTAGTCCGAGCACCATATATTTT. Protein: CASSVASPSTIYF.

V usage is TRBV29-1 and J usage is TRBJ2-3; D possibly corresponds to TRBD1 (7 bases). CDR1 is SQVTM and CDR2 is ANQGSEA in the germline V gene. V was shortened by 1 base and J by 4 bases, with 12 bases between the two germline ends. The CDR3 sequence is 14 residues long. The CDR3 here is CSVEGGRGADTQYF. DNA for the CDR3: TGCAGCGTTGAAGGGGGCAGGGGGGCAGATACGCAGTATTTT.

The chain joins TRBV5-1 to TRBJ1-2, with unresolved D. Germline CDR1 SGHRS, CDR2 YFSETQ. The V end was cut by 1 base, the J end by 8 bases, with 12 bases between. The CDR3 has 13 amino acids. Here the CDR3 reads CASSLRRPQGYTF. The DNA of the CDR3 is TGCGCCAGCAGCTTGCGCAGGCCCCAAGGCTACACCTTC.

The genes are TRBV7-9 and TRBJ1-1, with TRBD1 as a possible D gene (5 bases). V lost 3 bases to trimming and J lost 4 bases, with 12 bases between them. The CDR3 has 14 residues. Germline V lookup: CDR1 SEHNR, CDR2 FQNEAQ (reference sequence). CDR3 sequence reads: CASSFRVGGTEAFF. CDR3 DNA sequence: TGTGCCAGCAGCTTCAGGGTCGGTGGCACTGAAGCTTTCTTT.

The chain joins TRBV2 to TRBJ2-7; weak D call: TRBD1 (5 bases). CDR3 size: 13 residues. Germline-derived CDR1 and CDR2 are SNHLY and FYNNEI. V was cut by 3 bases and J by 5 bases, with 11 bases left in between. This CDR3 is CASSDQGPNEQYF. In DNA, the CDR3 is TGTGCCAGCAGTGATCAGGGTCCCAACGAGCAGTACTTC.

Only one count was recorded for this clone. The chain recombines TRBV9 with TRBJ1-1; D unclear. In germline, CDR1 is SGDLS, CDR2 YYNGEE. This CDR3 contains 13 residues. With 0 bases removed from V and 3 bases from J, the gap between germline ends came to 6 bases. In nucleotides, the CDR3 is TGTGCCAGCAGCGTAGTTGCGGACACTGAAGCTTTCTTT. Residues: CASSVVADTEAFF.

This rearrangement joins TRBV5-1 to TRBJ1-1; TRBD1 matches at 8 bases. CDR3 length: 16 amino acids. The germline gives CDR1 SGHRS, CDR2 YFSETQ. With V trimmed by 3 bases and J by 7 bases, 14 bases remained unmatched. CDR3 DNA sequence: TGCGCCAGCAGCTCACCCTCCGGGACAGGCCGTAGTGAAGCTTTCTTT. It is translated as CASSSPSGTGRSEAFF.

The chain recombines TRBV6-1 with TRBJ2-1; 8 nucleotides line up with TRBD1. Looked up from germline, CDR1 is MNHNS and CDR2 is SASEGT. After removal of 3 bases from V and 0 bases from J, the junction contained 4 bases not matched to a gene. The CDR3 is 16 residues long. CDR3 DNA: TGTGCCAGCAGTGACGGGACAGGCCTCTCCTACAATGAGCAGTTCTTC. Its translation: CASSDGTGLSYNEQFF.

In DNA form, the CDR3 reads TGTGCCAGCTCACCAACTGTTGAAAAACTGTTTTTT. Translation gives CASSPTVEKLFF. The V and J genes are TRBV18 and TRBJ1-4; D is undetermined. Germline CDR1 KGHSH, CDR2 LQKENI. The V end was cut by 2 bases, the J end by 7 bases, with 5 bases between. The CDR3 extends over 12 amino acids.